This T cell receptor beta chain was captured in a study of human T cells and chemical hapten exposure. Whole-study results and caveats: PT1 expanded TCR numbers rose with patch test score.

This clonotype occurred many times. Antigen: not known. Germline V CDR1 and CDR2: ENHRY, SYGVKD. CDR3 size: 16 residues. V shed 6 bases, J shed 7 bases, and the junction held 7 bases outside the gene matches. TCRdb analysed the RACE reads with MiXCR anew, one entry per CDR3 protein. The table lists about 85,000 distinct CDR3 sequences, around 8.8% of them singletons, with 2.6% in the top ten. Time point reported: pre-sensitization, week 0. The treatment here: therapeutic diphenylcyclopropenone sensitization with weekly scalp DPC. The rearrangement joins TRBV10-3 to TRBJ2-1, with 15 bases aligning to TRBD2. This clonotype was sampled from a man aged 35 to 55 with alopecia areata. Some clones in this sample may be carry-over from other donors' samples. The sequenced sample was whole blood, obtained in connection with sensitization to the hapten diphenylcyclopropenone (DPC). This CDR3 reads CAIRGLAGGPGNEQFF. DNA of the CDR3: TGTGCCATCAGAGGACTAGCGGGAGGGCCGGGGAATGAGCAGTTCTTC.